The sequence of this TCR beta chain was determined in a study of T cells of healthy individuals. Remarks on this clonotype: A read error may account for a junction end that differs from germline.

This CDR3 contains 17 residues. The germline gives CDR1 ENHRY, CDR2 SYGVKD. TCRdb re-called the 5' RACE reads with MiXCR, one entry per CDR3 protein. The data hold tens of thousands of distinct CDR3 sequences, with approximately 4.8% observed a single time. The clonotype originates from a female donor in good health. V and J are TRBV10-3 and TRBJ2-3; 7 bases are shared with TRBD2. The CDR3 DNA sequence: TGTGCCATCAGTGCGGAGCTCGCGGGAGTGGGCACAGATAAGCAGTATTTT. Translation gives CAISAELAGVGTDKQYF.